Below are 25 T cell receptor beta chains sequenced from a single sample in a study of cytomegalovirus exposure and HLA in healthy donors. Only in-frame clones appear in the TCRdb table, and some are missing; sequencing was by immunoSEQ multiplex PCR. The sample includes about 130,000 clones, nearly 90% of them seen just once. Sequencing was carried out using PBMCs. The receptors were sampled from a young man in good health and CMV-seronegative.

This chain connects TRBV11-1 to TRBJ1-3, with 11 bases identical to TRBD1. V lost 4 bases, J lost 2 bases, and 4 bases stayed unmatched. The CDR3 has 16 residues. From germline, CDR1 is SGHAT and CDR2 FQDESV (reference sequence). CDR3 in DNA: TGTGCCAGCAGCTCGCCGGGACAGGGGGCTGGAAACACCATATATTTT. Translating gives CASSSPGQGAGNTIYF. Together with reference TRBV11-1 and TRBJ1-3, the CDR3 gives the full variable domain: EAEVAQSPRYKITEKSQAVAFWCDPISGHATLYWYRQILGQGPELLVQFQDESVVDDSQLPKDRFSAERLKGVDSTLKIQPAELGDSAMYLCASSSPGQGAGNTIYFGEGSWLTVV.

The count of this clone is one. This sequence joins TRBV29-1 and TRBJ2-7; a weak D match, TRBD1 (6 bases). Looked up from germline, CDR1 is SQVTM and CDR2 is ANQGSEA. This CDR3 is 11 amino acids long. The V and J ends lost 5 bases and 4 bases respectively, with 9 bases between them. In DNA, the CDR3 is TGCAGCGTTTCCAGGGGTTACGAGCAGTACTTC. It encodes CSVSRGYEQYF.

V is TRBV7-6 and J is TRBJ1-4; D perhaps matches TRBD1 (5 bases). The CDR3 spans 15 residues. In germline, CDR1 is SGHVS, CDR2 FNYEAQ. The ends were cut back, 4 bases at V and 2 bases at J, with 11 bases in the middle. The CDR3 reads CASSSSGLTNEKLFF. DNA of the CDR3: TGTGCCAGCAGCTCGTCAGGGTTGACTAATGAAAAACTGTTTTTT. Full variable domain (missing parts from reference TRBV7-6 and TRBJ1-4): GAGVSQSPRYKVTKRGQDVALRCDPISGHVSLYWYRQALGQGPEFLTYFNYEAQQDKSGLPNDRFSAERPEGSISTLTIQRTEQRDSAMYRCASSSSGLTNEKLFFGSGTQLSVL.

The gene calls are TRBV2 and TRBJ1-5, with D possibly being TRBD1 (5 bases). Germline V gene lookup returns CDR1 SNHLY and CDR2 FYNNEI. This CDR3 is built from 13 residues. The V and J ends lost 6 bases and 12 bases respectively, with 18 bases between them. In DNA, the CDR3 is TGTGCCAGCAGCGGAAGAGGGGAGGGGCTCCAGCATTTT. Protein sequence: CASSGRGEGLQHF.

This clone was seen a handful of times. This chain links TRBV4-1 with TRBJ2-7, with TRBD1 as a possible D gene (5 bases). The ends were cut back, 3 bases at V and 1 base at J, with 10 bases in the middle. The CDR3 extends over 14 amino acids. Germline CDR1 MGHRA, CDR2 YSYEKL. CDR3 loop: CASSQGPPSYEQYF. The CDR3 DNA follows: TGCGCCAGCAGCCAGGGGCCGCCGTCCTACGAGCAGTACTTC.

The V gene is TRBV19, the J gene TRBJ2-5; D is possibly TRBD2 (5 bases). V dropped 1 base and J dropped 2 bases, with 5 bases sitting between them. This CDR3 has 13 residues. Germline V gene data show CDR1 as LNHDA and CDR2 as SQIVND (reference sequence). The CDR3 loop is CASSIGEQETQYF. The DNA for the CDR3 is TGTGCCAGTAGTATAGGGGAGCAAGAGACCCAGTACTTC.

J is TRBJ2-5 and V is TRBV11-2; the D gene is possibly TRBD2 (5 bases). In germline, CDR1 is SGHAT, CDR2 FQNNGV. The CDR3 contains 13 residues. The V end was cut by 6 bases, the J end by 0 bases, with 8 bases between. CDR3 protein: CASSISDQETQYF. CDR3 DNA sequence: TGTGCCAGCAGTATTAGCGACCAAGAGACCCAGTACTTC.

This clone has only one observation. The chain combines TRBV28 with TRBJ2-5; 7 nucleotides agree with TRBD1. The CDR3 has 13 residues. The trim removed 6 bases at V and 4 bases at J, leaving 5 bases unmatched. From germline, CDR1 is MDHEN and CDR2 SYDVKM. CDR3 coding DNA: TGTGCCAGCAGGCTCACAGGGGCAGAGACCCAGTACTTC. Its protein product is CASRLTGAETQYF.

The chain couples TRBV6-5 to TRBJ2-3; no reliable D call. Trimming cost V 1 base and J 6 bases, with 8 bases left between them. Germline V lookup: CDR1 MNHEY, CDR2 SVGAGI. CDR3 length: 13 residues. The chain's CDR3 is CASSYYPGDTQYF. The CDR3 DNA reads as TGTGCCAGCAGTTACTATCCCGGGGATACGCAGTATTTT.

This clone came up once. This rearrangement joins TRBV4-2 to TRBJ2-7; no definite D call. Germline-derived CDR1 and CDR2 are LGHNA and YNFKEQ. V was trimmed by 0 bases and J by 2 bases, leaving 11 bases between them. The CDR3 consists of 15 residues. The CDR3 DNA reads as TGTGCCAGCAGCCAAGAGATAGCAGTCACCTACGAGCAGTACTTC. It yields the protein CASSQEIAVTYEQYF.

V usage is TRBV10-2 and J usage is TRBJ2-7; unclear D gene. The ends were cut back, 6 bases at V and 3 bases at J, with 21 bases in the middle. The CDR3 sequence is 16 residues long. From germline, CDR1 is WSHSY and CDR2 SAAADI. The CDR3 nucleotides are TGCGCCAGCAGGGGCCCTGGCAGTCCCAAGGACTACGAGCAGTACTTC. Translating it yields CASRGPGSPKDYEQYF.

V and J are TRBV5-6 and TRBJ1-1, with D tentatively TRBD1 (6 bases). This CDR3 is built from 17 residues. Germline values: CDR1 SGHDT, CDR2 YYEEEE. Trimming removed 2 bases from V and 0 bases from J, with 17 bases in between. CDR3 sequence: CASSLVGNTGLNTEAFF. For the CDR3, the DNA is TGTGCCAGCAGCTTAGTCGGAAATACAGGGCTGAACACTGAAGCTTTCTTT. Using reference TRBV5-6 and TRBJ1-1 for the parts outside the CDR3, the full variable domain is DAGVTQSPTHLIKTRGQQVTLRCSPKSGHDTVSWYQQALGQGPQFIFQYYEEEERQRGNFPDRFSGHQFPNYSSELNVNALLLGDSALYLCASSLVGNTGLNTEAFFGQGTRLTVV.

The V call is TRBV5-1, the J call TRBJ2-1; TRBD1 matches at 10 bases. The V and J ends lost 5 bases and 7 bases, in that order; junction bases with no gene match: 9. The germline CDR1 and CDR2 sequences are SGHRS and YFSETQ. The CDR3 consists of 15 residues. This CDR3 is CASRSGQGFFNEQFF. In DNA, the CDR3 is TGCGCCAGCAGGTCGGGACAGGGGTTTTTTAATGAGCAGTTCTTC.

On this clone: The sample carries other DNA sequences with the same CDR3. The V call is TRBV7-9, the J call TRBJ2-7, with D tentatively TRBD2 (6 bases). V lost 1 base and J lost 3, with 7 bases in between. Germline loops: CDR1 SEHNR, CDR2 FQNEAQ (reference sequence). This CDR3 has 13 residues. CDR3 coding DNA: TGTGCCAGCAGCTTAGGGGGACTCTACGAGCAGTACTTC. Its protein is CASSLGGLYEQYF.

The chain combines TRBV7-9 with TRBJ2-7; weak D call: TRBD1 (6 bases). V lost 3 bases to trimming and J lost 0 bases, with 9 bases between them. The CDR3 contains 14 residues. The germline gives CDR1 SEHNR, CDR2 FQNEAQ (reference sequence). CDR3 region: CASSLTGGSYEQYF. The DNA of the CDR3 is TGTGCCAGCAGCTTGACAGGAGGCTCCTACGAGCAGTACTTC.

J is TRBJ2-3 and V is TRBV20-1; D is unresolved. The germline CDR1 and CDR2 sequences are DFQATT and SNEGSKA (reference sequence). The length of the CDR3 is 11 residues. This CDR3 reads CSLVPTDTQYF. CDR3 sequence (DNA): TGCAGCCTAGTACCCACAGATACGCAGTATTTT.

V usage is TRBV15 and J usage is TRBJ2-4, with 7 bases lining up with TRBD1. Germline CDR1 LNHNV, CDR2 YYDKDF (reference sequence). This CDR3 is 19 amino acids long. The V and J ends lost 4 bases and 0 bases, in that order; junction bases with no gene match: 15. CDR3 residues: CATSTGQESGSIAKNIQYF. DNA of the CDR3: TGTGCCACCAGCACCGGACAGGAGTCGGGATCAATAGCCAAAAACATTCAGTACTTC.

The chain recombines TRBV4-2 with TRBJ2-7, with D perhaps matching TRBD2 (5 bases). Germline V lookup: CDR1 LGHNA, CDR2 YNFKEQ. The CDR3 totals 14 residues. V lost 6 bases, J lost 1 base, and 13 bases lay in between. The CDR3 sequence: CASSSSSSSYEQYF. CDR3 bases: TGTGCCAGCAGTAGTTCTAGCTCATCCTACGAGCAGTACTTC.

The J gene is TRBJ2-1, the V gene TRBV5-8; D is unclear. CDR1 and CDR2 from the germline V gene are SGHTS and YDEGEE. Between the trimmed V and J ends, which lost 0 bases and 10 bases, there was a span of 8 bases. This CDR3 region has 12 residues. The CDR3 DNA follows: TGTGCCAGCAGCTTGGCGGGTATCGAGCAGTTCTTC. Translated: CASSLAGIEQFF.

This clone was seen a single time. This chain uses TRBV18 with TRBJ2-6; TRBD1 aligns across 7 bases. CDR3 length: 18 residues. V dropped 0 bases and J dropped 0; count of bases not matched to a gene: 5. Germline loops: CDR1 KGHSH, CDR2 LQKENI. CDR3 bases: TGTGCCAGCTCACCACCGACAGGGCGAATCTCTGGGGCCAACGTCCTGACTTTC. Protein: CASSPPTGRISGANVLTF.

The chain has TRBV9 and TRBJ2-2; 7 bases fit TRBD1. Germline assignment: CDR1 SGDLS and CDR2 YYNGEE. With 0 bases clipped from V and 6 bases from J, the junction kept 8 bases outside the gene matches. CDR3 size: 16 residues. In DNA, the CDR3 is TGTGCCAGCAGCGTAGGTAGAAGGGGGCGTCCCGGGGAGCTGTTTTTT. Protein product: CASSVGRRGRPGELFF.

The CDR3 coding sequence is TGTGCCAGCAGTTCACAGGGGGCGAACTATGGCTACACCTTC. The encoded protein is CASSSQGANYGYTF. The chain uses TRBV28 and TRBJ1-2; 9 positions agree with TRBD1. CDR1 MDHEN and CDR2 SYDVKM come from the germline V gene. The CDR3 runs to 14 residues. The V segment lost 4 bases and the J segment 2 bases; nucleotides outside the gene matches: 2.

The V gene is TRBV19, the J gene TRBJ1-2; 9 positions match TRBD1. Losses at the gene ends were 6 bases for V and 8 bases for J; bases not matched to a gene: 13. Germline CDR1 and CDR2: LNHDA and SQIVND (reference sequence). This CDR3 contains 15 residues. CDR3 residues: CASRPEGGTGRGYTF. The CDR3 DNA reads TGTGCCAGTAGGCCCGAGGGGGGGACAGGGCGAGGCTACACCTTC.

In its sample, this clone was seen once. The CDR3 DNA reads TGTGCCAGCAGCGCTCCCCCGGGACAGAAATCCTACAATGAGCAGTTCTTC. Translation gives CASSAPPGQKSYNEQFF. The V call is TRBV11-2, the J call TRBJ2-1; 7 bases agree with TRBD1. Germline lookup yields CDR1 SGHAT and CDR2 FQNNGV. The CDR3 covers 17 residues. J gave up 1 base and V 5 bases, and 11 bases lay outside the gene matches.

Notes on this clone: The junction departs from the called germline gene at one end, perhaps through a read error. J is TRBJ2-2 and V is TRBV7-3; TRBD2 might be the D (5 bases). The CDR3 is 12 amino acids. Germline V gene sequence: CDR1 SGHTA, CDR2 FQGTGA. DNA of the CDR3: TGTGCCAGCAGCTACCTAGCCGGGGAGCCGTTTTTT. Translation gives CASSYLAGEPFF.